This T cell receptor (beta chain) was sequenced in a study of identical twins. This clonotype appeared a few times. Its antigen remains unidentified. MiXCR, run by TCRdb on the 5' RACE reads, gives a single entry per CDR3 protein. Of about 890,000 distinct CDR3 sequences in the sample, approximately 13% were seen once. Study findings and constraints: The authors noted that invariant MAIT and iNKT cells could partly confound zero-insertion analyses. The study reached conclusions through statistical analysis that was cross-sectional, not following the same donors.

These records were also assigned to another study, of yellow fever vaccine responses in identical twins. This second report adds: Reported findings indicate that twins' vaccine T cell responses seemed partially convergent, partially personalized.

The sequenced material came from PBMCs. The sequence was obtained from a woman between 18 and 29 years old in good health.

In DNA form, the CDR3 reads TGTGCCAGCAGCTTAGAAGGGAACTCTGGGGCCAACGTCCTGACTTTC. Translated, it gives CASSLEGNSGANVLTF. The gene calls are TRBV11-2 and TRBJ2-6; D remains unclear. Trimming took off 0 bases at V and 0 bases at J, with 6 bases between the two ends. Germline V gene data show CDR1 as SGHAT and CDR2 as FQNNGV. The CDR3 has 16 residues.